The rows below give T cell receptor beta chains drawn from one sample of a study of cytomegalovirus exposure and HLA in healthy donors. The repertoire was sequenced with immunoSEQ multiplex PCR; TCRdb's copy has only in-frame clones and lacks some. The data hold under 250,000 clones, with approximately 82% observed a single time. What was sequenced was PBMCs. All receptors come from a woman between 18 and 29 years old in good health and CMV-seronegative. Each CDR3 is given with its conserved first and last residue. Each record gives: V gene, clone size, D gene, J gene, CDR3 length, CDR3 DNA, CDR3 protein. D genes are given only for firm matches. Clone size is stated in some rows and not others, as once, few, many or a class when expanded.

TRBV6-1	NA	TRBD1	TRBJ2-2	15	TGTGCCAGCAGTGGTATTCTGACAGGGACCGGGGAGCTGTTTTTT	CASSGILTGTGELFF
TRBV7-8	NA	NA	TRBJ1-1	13	TGTGCCAGCAGTGTGGGGGGGGAGCCTGAAGCTTTCTTT	CASSVGGEPEAFF
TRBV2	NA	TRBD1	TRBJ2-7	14	TGTGCCAGCAGCGGACAGGCTGGACCCTACGAGCAGTACTTC	CASSGQAGPYEQYF
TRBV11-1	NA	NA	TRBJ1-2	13	TGTGCCAGCAGCCCACAAGAGGACTATGGCTACACCTTC	CASSPQEDYGYTF
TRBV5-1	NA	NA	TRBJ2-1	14	TGCGCCAGCAGCGAGGGAAATCATTACAATGAGCAGTTCTTC	CASSEGNHYNEQFF
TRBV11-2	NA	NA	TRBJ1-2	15	TGTGCCAGCAGCCCCTACCGAGAGGCTAACTATGGCTACACCTTC	CASSPYREANYGYTF
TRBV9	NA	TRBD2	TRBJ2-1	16	TGTGCCAGCAGCGTACGAACCAGCGGGAACGACAATGAGCAGTTCTTC	CASSVRTSGNDNEQFF
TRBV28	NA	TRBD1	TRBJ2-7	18	TGTGCCAGCAGTACCCCGGGACAGGGGGTTTTGGTTGGCTACGAGCAGTACTTC	CASSTPGQGVLVGYEQYF
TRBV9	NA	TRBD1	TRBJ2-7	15	TGTGCCAGCAGCGTAGGACAGGGGGGGAACTACGAGCAGTACTTC	CASSVGQGGNYEQYF
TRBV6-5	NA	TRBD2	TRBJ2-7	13	TGTGCCAGCACCCCGGGAGGCTCCTACGAGCAGTACTTC	CASTPGGSYEQYF
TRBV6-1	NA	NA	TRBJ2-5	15	TGTGCCAGCAGCGGAATGGACAGCCTGCGAGAGACCCAGTACTTC	CASSGMDSLRETQYF
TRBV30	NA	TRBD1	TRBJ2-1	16	TGTGCCTGGAGTTCAGGACAGGGGGCGAGGTACAATGAGCAGTTCTTC	CAWSSGQGARYNEQFF
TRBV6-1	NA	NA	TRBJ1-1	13	TGTGCCAGCAGTGCCTTTATGAACACTGAAGCTTTCTTT	CASSAFMNTEAFF
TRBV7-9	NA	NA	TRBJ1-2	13	TGTGCCAGCAGCTTCACGGACAGTTATGGCTACACCTTC	CASSFTDSYGYTF
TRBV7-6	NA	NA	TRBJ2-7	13	TGTGCCAGCAGCCCTTGGGCGACCTACGAGCAGTACTTC	CASSPWATYEQYF
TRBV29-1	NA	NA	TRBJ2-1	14	TGCAGCGTTGTTAGCCCTCGGGGGTACAATGAGCAGTTCTTC	CSVVSPRGYNEQFF
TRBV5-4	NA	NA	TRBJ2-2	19	TGTGCCAGCAGCAGAGGGGGAGCGGGGCTCACGAGATACACCGGGGAGCTGTTTTTT	CASSRGGAGLTRYTGELFF
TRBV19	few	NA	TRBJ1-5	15	TGTGCCAGTAGTAGGAGGGATCAGGTTCGGCAGCCCCAGCATTTT	CASSRRDQVRQPQHF
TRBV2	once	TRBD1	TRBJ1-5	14	TGTGCCAGCACTCCTACCAGGGGGTATCAGCCCCAGCATTTT	CASTPTRGYQPQHF
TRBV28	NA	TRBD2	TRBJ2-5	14	TGTGCCAGCAGCCCGCGGGGGGGCGGCGAGACCCAGTACTTC	CASSPRGGGETQYF
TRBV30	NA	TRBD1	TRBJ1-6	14	TGTGCCTGGAGTGTCGGACAGGGGCATTCACCCCTCCACTTT	CAWSVGQGHSPLHF
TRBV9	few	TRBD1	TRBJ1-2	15	TGTGCCAGCAGCGAAGGGGGACAGGGAGGCTATGGCTACACCTTC	CASSEGGQGGYGYTF
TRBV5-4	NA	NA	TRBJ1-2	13	TGTGCCAGCAGCTTGGAAGCGGACTATGGCTACACCTTC	CASSLEADYGYTF
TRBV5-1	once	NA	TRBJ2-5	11	TGCGCCAGCAGGTGGGAGGAGACCCAGTACTTC	CASRWEETQYF